This is a list of T cell receptor beta chains from one sample in a study of OX40 agonist ivuxolimab in advanced cancers. Assay used: immunoSEQ multiplex PCR; TCRdb lists only in-frame clones, some missing. The sample lists 65,000 to 100,000 clones, approximately 86% occurring once. This specimen was CD4+ or CD8+ T cells sorted from blood, taken in a trial of the OX40 agonist ivuxolimab. These receptors all stem from an adult with an advanced solid tumor such as melanoma, head and neck, liver or kidney cancer. Both conserved end residues are part of each CDR3. Fields, in order: J gene, clone size, V gene, D gene, CDR3 DNA, CDR3 protein. The D gene is left open where the match is weak. Some rows mark clone size as missing; the rest say once, few, many or name a class of expanded clone.

TRBJ2-1 . TRBV5-4 . TGTGCCAGCAGCCCCGGACTAAATGAGCAGTTCTTC CASSPGLNEQFF
TRBJ2-5 once TRBV4-1 . TGCGCCAGCAGCCAAGGGTCCGTACTGATACAAGAGACCCAGTACTTC CASSQGSVLIQETQYF
TRBJ1-5 . TRBV18 TRBD1 TGTGCCAGCTCACCACCGGGGCAGGGGGGCAATCAGCCCCAGCATTTT CASSPPGQGGNQPQHF
TRBJ2-1 . TRBV5-4 TRBD2 TGTGCCAGCAGCCCGACTAGCAGCGCTTCAAATGAGCAGTTCTTC CASSPTSSASNEQFF
TRBJ1-2 few TRBV2 TRBD1 TGTGCCAGCAGTGAGGGGACAGGGGGCGGCTACACCTTC CASSEGTGGGYTF
TRBJ2-5 . TRBV4-2 . TGTGCCAGCAGCCAAGATCCTGGGTATGGTCAGCAGCTAGAGACCCAGTACTTC CASSQDPGYGQQLETQYF
TRBJ1-5 many TRBV29-1 . TGCAGCGTTCAAGAGCGTAAGGGGCCCCAGCATTTT CSVQERKGPQHF
TRBJ2-5 . TRBV11-2 TRBD2 TGTGCCAGCAGCTTATCTATGGCTAGCGGATACCAAGAGACCCAGTACTTC CASSLSMASGYQETQYF
TRBJ2-7 . TRBV27 TRBD1 TGTGCCACCGGGACTGGGACAGGGGCTTACGAGCAGTACTTC CATGTGTGAYEQYF
TRBJ1-2 . TRBV6-6 TRBD1 TGTGCCAGCACCCCGGGACAGTATGGCTACACCTTC CASTPGQYGYTF
TRBJ2-3 . TRBV9 . TGTGCCAGCAGCTCAGGGCGCCCTCTGGAGACGCAGTATTTT CASSSGRPLETQYF
TRBJ1-5 . TRBV19 . TGTGCCAGACAATCCGAGGGTAGGAGCAATCAGCCCCAGCATTTT CARQSEGRSNQPQHF
TRBJ2-5 . TRBV11-2 . TGTGCCAGCAGCCCCCGAGAGACCCAGTACTTC CASSPRETQYF
TRBJ2-3 . TRBV7-9 TRBD1 TGTGCCAGCAGCCATCCGGGACAGGGAACTAGCACAGATACGCAGTATTTT CASSHPGQGTSTDTQYF
TRBJ2-5 . TRBV5-1 . TGCGCCAGCAGCGTGGCCGGCCAGCGCGAGACCCAGTACTTC CASSVAGQRETQYF
TRBJ2-1 . TRBV6-5 TRBD2 TGTGCCAGCAGTCTGCTAGCGGGAGTACCTGGTGAGCAGTTCTTC CASSLLAGVPGEQFF
TRBJ2-3 . TRBV9 TRBD1 TGTGCCAGCAGCGCGGACAGGGGGCTGACAGATACGCAGTATTTT CASSADRGLTDTQYF
TRBJ2-6 . TRBV6-1 . TGTGCCAGCAGCCCTTTCGGTGGGGCCAACGTCCTGACTTTC CASSPFGGANVLTF
TRBJ1-2 . TRBV19 . TGTGCCAGTAGTGAGCTAGGGAGAGCTGGCTACACCTTC CASSELGRAGYTF
TRBJ2-3 few TRBV4-1 . TGCGCCAGCAGCCAACTCCTCCTAGGAAATACGCAGTATTTT CASSQLLLGNTQYF
TRBJ2-6 . TRBV28 . TGTGCCAGCAGTTTAGACGGGCTGGGGGCCAACGTCCTGACTTTC CASSLDGLGANVLTF
TRBJ2-1 once TRBV6-5 . TGTGCCAGCAGAGGACGGGGCGCGAATGAGCAGTTCTTC CASRGRGANEQFF
TRBJ2-7 few TRBV6-5 TRBD1 TGTGCCAGCAGTTTGTCGGACAGGACGCAATACGAGCAGTACTTC CASSLSDRTQYEQYF
TRBJ2-3 . TRBV11-2 TRBD2 TGTGCCAGCAGCTCCCGGGGTCTAGCGGTCACAGATACGCAGTATTTT CASSSRGLAVTDTQYF
TRBJ1-2 . TRBV28 . TGTGCCAGCAGTTTAAGCTGGAACCGTGGCTACACCTTC CASSLSWNRGYTF
TRBJ1-3 . TRBV7-2 . TGTGCCAGCGGCCTCTCGTGGGGCCCTGGAAACACCATATATTTT CASGLSWGPGNTIYF
TRBJ2-5 once TRBV6-1 TRBD1 TGTGCCAGCAACAGGGGTGAAAGAGAGACCCAGTACTTC CASNRGERETQYF